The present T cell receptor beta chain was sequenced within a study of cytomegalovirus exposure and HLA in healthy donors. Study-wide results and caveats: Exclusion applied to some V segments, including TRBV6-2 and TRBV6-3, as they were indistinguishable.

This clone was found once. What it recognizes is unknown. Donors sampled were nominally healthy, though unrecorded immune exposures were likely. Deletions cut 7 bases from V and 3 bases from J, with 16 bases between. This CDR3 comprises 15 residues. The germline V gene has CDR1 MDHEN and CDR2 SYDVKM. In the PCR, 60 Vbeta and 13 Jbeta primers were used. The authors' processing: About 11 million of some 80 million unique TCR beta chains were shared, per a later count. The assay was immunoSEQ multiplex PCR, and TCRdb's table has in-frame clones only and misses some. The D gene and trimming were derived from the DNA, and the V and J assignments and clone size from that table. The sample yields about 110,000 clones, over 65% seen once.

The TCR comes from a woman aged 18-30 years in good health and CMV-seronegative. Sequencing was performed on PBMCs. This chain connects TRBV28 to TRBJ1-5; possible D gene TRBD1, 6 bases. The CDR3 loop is CASTPRTASNQPQHF. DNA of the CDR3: TGTGCCAGCACACCCCGGACAGCCTCCAATCAGCCCCAGCATTTT.